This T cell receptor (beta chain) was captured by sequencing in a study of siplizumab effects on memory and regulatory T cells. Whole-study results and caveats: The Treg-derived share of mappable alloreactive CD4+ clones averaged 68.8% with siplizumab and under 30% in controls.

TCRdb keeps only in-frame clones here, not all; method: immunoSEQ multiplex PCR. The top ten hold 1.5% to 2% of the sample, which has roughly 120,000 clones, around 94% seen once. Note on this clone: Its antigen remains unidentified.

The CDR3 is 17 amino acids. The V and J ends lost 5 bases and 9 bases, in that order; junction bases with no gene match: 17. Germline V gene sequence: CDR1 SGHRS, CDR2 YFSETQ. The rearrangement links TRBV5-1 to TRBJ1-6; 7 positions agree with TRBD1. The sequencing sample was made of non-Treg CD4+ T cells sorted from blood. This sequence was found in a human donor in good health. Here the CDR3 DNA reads TGCGCCAGCAGTCCGTATCCGCAGGGGGGAGACGGTTCACCCCTCCACTTT. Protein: CASSPYPQGGDGSPLHF.